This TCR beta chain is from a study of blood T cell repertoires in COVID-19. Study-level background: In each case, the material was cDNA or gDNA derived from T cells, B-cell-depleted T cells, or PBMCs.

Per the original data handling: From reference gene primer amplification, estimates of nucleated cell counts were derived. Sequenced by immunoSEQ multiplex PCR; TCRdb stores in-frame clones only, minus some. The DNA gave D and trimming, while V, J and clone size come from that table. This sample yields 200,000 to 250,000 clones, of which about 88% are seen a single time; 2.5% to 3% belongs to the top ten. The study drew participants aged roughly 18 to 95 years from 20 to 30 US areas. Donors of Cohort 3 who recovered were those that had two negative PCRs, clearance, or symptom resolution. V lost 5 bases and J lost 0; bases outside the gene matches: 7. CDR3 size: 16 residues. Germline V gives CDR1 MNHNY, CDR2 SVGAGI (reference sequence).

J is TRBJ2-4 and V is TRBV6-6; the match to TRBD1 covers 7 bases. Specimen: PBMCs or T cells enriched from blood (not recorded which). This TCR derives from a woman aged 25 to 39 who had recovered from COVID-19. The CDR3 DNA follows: TGTGCCAGCAGTCGACAGGGTAACCTAGCCAAAAACATTCAGTACTTC. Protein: CASSRQGNLAKNIQYF.